Below, one TCR beta chain is given with its context. This sample was included in a study of T cells in Graves' hyperthyroidism and ophthalmopathy. It was RNA transcripts that yielded the amplified TCR beta CDR3 regions. Researchers ran a first-round RT-PCR on the TCR CDR3 using the HTBI primer set. TCRdb processed the multiplex PCR reads anew with MiXCR; each CDR3 protein has one entry. The table records some 570,000 distinct CDR3 sequences, about 15% of them present only once. Germline lookup yields CDR1 SNHLY and CDR2 FYNNEI. This CDR3 spans 14 amino acids. Trimming left V 6 bases short and J 1 base short, with 10 bases between.

The sequenced material came from blood. This clonotype was obtained from a woman aged 18-30 years with Graves' ophthalmopathy. This chain connects TRBV2 to TRBJ2-1; TRBD2 might be the D (5 bases). The CDR3 reads CASRGAASYNEQFF. Written as DNA, the CDR3 is TGTGCCAGCAGGGGAGCGGCTTCCTACAATGAGCAGTTCTTC.